The clone carrying this T cell receptor beta chain was seen only once. What it recognizes is unknown. Trimming removed 4 bases at V and 5 bases at J, with 8 bases between. This CDR3 contains 12 residues. Germline values: CDR1 SGHAT, CDR2 FQNNGV. This entry is derived from a study of T cell responses to AZD1222 COVID-19 vaccine. Overall study results and limits: Donor demographics were predominantly white British with a female majority; clonal diversity may be underestimated. Repertoire sampling was restricted to post-peak T cell response timepoints. Among vaccine-associated CD4 TCRs, coverage spanned spike, with dominance at 160-218 and 743-854.

Here immunoSEQ multiplex PCR was the method, and the copy in TCRdb shows in-frame clones only, minus some. The sample lists approximately 150,000 clones, 85% to 95% occurring once. The sequencing here drew on peripheral blood, taken on day 0 of AZD1222 vaccination. The chain is built from TRBV11-2 and TRBJ1-2, with D hard to call. The sequence came from an adult in good health. DNA for the CDR3: TGTGCCAGCAGCTCCCGGGAATATGGCTACACCTTC. It is translated as CASSSREYGYTF.